Listed below are T cell receptor beta chains from one sample, sequenced in a study of CD8 T cells in ankylosing spondylitis. Via MiXCR, TCRdb re-called the 5' RACE reads, giving one row per CDR3 protein. This sample has fewer than 450,000 distinct CDR3 sequences, with roughly 18% found just once. The sample comprised blood, either unsorted or a sorted T cell fraction (not recorded which). Source of these receptors: a male donor with ankylosing spondylitis. The CDR3 runs from the conserved cysteine through the conserved F or W. D genes are given only for firm matches. Not every row has a clone size; where given, it reads once, few, many or a size class.

D gene: NA; V gene: TRBV3-1; J gene: TRBJ2-5; clone size: NA; CDR3 DNA: TGTGCCAGCAGCTTCGGGGGCCCTGAGGAGACCCAGTACTTC; CDR3 protein: CASSFGGPEETQYF
D gene: TRBD2; V gene: TRBV5-1; J gene: TRBJ2-3; clone size: NA; CDR3 DNA: TGCGCCAGCAGCTTGGGGCGGGGGGACACAGATACGCAGTATTTT; CDR3 protein: CASSLGRGDTDTQYF
D gene: TRBD1; V gene: TRBV7-2; J gene: TRBJ2-4; clone size: few; CDR3 DNA: TGTGCCAGCAGCCTGCAAGGGGGCATGGCCAAAAACATTCAGTACTTC; CDR3 protein: CASSLQGGMAKNIQYF
D gene: NA; V gene: TRBV6-1; J gene: TRBJ1-5; clone size: NA; CDR3 DNA: TGTGCCAGCAGCCGGGGGGTGGGGGCCGGTCAGCCCCAGCATTTT; CDR3 protein: CASSRGVGAGQPQHF
D gene: NA; V gene: TRBV29-1; J gene: TRBJ1-3; clone size: NA; CDR3 DNA: TGCAGCGTCCGAACAGGGTCTGGAAACACCATATATTTT; CDR3 protein: CSVRTGSGNTIYF
D gene: NA; V gene: TRBV25-1; J gene: TRBJ1-2; clone size: NA; CDR3 DNA: TGTGCCAGCAAAGGACAGCACTATGGCTACACCTTC; CDR3 protein: CASKGQHYGYTF
D gene: NA; V gene: TRBV9; J gene: TRBJ2-7; clone size: few; CDR3 DNA: TGTGCCAGCAGCGCAGGACTATCCTACGAGCAGTACTTC; CDR3 protein: CASSAGLSYEQYF
D gene: TRBD1; V gene: TRBV7-2; J gene: TRBJ1-3; clone size: few; CDR3 DNA: TGTGCCAGCAGCCAGGACAGGGGAGGAAACACCATATATTTT; CDR3 protein: CASSQDRGGNTIYF
D gene: NA; V gene: TRBV9; J gene: TRBJ2-7; clone size: NA; CDR3 DNA: TGTGCCAGCAGCCCAAAAGGGCAGGCCGTCTACGAGCAGTACTTC; CDR3 protein: CASSPKGQAVYEQYF
D gene: NA; V gene: TRBV5-1; J gene: TRBJ1-5; clone size: many; CDR3 DNA: TGCGCCAGCAGCCCGGCCGGATCCCACAATCAGCCCCAGCATTTT; CDR3 protein: CASSPAGSHNQPQHF
D gene: NA; V gene: TRBV11-2; J gene: TRBJ1-2; clone size: few; CDR3 DNA: TGTGCCAGCAGAAATCTCCGGGACAAAGCTAACTATGGCTACACCTTC; CDR3 protein: CASRNLRDKANYGYTF
D gene: TRBD2; V gene: TRBV4-1; J gene: TRBJ2-3; clone size: few; CDR3 DNA: TGCGCCAGCAGCAAAGACGGGACTAGCGGGAGCACAGATACGCAGTATTTT; CDR3 protein: CASSKDGTSGSTDTQYF
D gene: TRBD2; V gene: TRBV5-1; J gene: TRBJ2-1; clone size: NA; CDR3 DNA: TGCGCCAGCAGCTTGGGTAGTAGCGGGTACTACAATGAGCAGTTCTTC; CDR3 protein: CASSLGSSGYYNEQFF
D gene: NA; V gene: TRBV14; J gene: TRBJ2-2; clone size: few; CDR3 DNA: TGTGCCAGTCGACCCGAGGAGCTGTTTTTT; CDR3 protein: CASRPEELFF
D gene: NA; V gene: TRBV7-9; J gene: TRBJ2-3; clone size: few; CDR3 DNA: TGTGCCAGCAGCATATGGACGGATACGCAGTATTTT; CDR3 protein: CASSIWTDTQYF
D gene: TRBD1; V gene: TRBV13; J gene: TRBJ1-4; clone size: few; CDR3 DNA: TGTGCCAGCAGCTTAAGGACAGGGGGGAATGAAAAACTGTTTTTT; CDR3 protein: CASSLRTGGNEKLFF
D gene: NA; V gene: TRBV20-1; J gene: TRBJ1-3; clone size: NA; CDR3 DNA: TGCAGTGCTAGTCAGTCCCCTTCAACAAACACCATATATTTT; CDR3 protein: CSASQSPSTNTIYF
D gene: TRBD1; V gene: TRBV29-1; J gene: TRBJ2-3; clone size: NA; CDR3 DNA: TGCAGCGTTGTTAAGGGGGCAAGCACAGATACGCAGTATTTT; CDR3 protein: CSVVKGASTDTQYF
D gene: TRBD1; V gene: TRBV7-2; J gene: TRBJ2-5; clone size: NA; CDR3 DNA: TGTGCCAGCAGCTACCAACAGGGGGCGGGGGAAGAGACCCAGTACTTC; CDR3 protein: CASSYQQGAGEETQYF
D gene: NA; V gene: TRBV12-3/TRBV12-4; J gene: TRBJ2-7; clone size: many; CDR3 DNA: TGTGCCAGCAGTTTAAAATTCGCAGGGGCGATATCCTACGAGCAGTACTTC; CDR3 protein: CASSLKFAGAISYEQYF
D gene: NA; V gene: TRBV5-1; J gene: TRBJ1-1; clone size: few; CDR3 DNA: TGCGCCAGCAGCTTCCGGGCCAAGGGGCTTGGCACTGAAGCTTTCTTT; CDR3 protein: CASSFRAKGLGTEAFF
D gene: TRBD1; V gene: TRBV5-1; J gene: TRBJ2-2; clone size: few; CDR3 DNA: TGCGCCAGCAGCTTCCAGGGGGCCAGCACCGGGGAGCTGTTTTTT; CDR3 protein: CASSFQGASTGELFF
D gene: TRBD2; V gene: TRBV18; J gene: TRBJ2-7; clone size: NA; CDR3 DNA: TGTGCCAGCTCACCGAAAGCGGGGGGGTACGAGCAGTACTTC; CDR3 protein: CASSPKAGGYEQYF
D gene: TRBD2; V gene: TRBV20-1; J gene: TRBJ2-2; clone size: few; CDR3 DNA: TGCAGTGCCCCTCCTAGCGGGAGGGACACCGGGGAGCTGTTTTTT; CDR3 protein: CSAPPSGRDTGELFF
D gene: TRBD2; V gene: TRBV24-1; J gene: TRBJ2-1; clone size: NA; CDR3 DNA: TGTGCCACCAGTAGTACACTGGGGACTAGCGGGAGTTGGGAGCAGTTCTTC; CDR3 protein: CATSSTLGTSGSWEQFF
D gene: TRBD1; V gene: TRBV5-1; J gene: TRBJ1-2; clone size: NA; CDR3 DNA: TGCGCCAGCAGCTTGGGATTGAGGGGGCGCGACTATGGCTACACCTTC; CDR3 protein: CASSLGLRGRDYGYTF
D gene: NA; V gene: TRBV10-3; J gene: TRBJ2-6; clone size: NA; CDR3 DNA: TGTGCCATCGCGGACCCTGGGGCCAACGTCCTGACTTTC; CDR3 protein: CAIADPGANVLTF
D gene: NA; V gene: TRBV4-2; J gene: TRBJ2-3; clone size: NA; CDR3 DNA: TGTGCCAGCAGCCAAGGGCGGGCAAGCACAGATACGCAGTATTTT; CDR3 protein: CASSQGRASTDTQYF
D gene: NA; V gene: TRBV20-1; J gene: TRBJ1-2; clone size: few; CDR3 DNA: TGCAGTGCTAGAGGGTTGACAGGCTATGGCTACACCTTC; CDR3 protein: CSARGLTGYGYTF
D gene: NA; V gene: TRBV12-3/TRBV12-4; J gene: TRBJ1-6; clone size: NA; CDR3 DNA: TGTGCCAGCAGTTTAGCGACTGGGAATTCACCCCTCCACTTT; CDR3 protein: CASSLATGNSPLHF
D gene: NA; V gene: TRBV2; J gene: TRBJ2-7; clone size: few; CDR3 DNA: TGTGCCAGCAGTGGGGGCCGCTTCTACGAGCAGTACTTC; CDR3 protein: CASSGGRFYEQYF
D gene: NA; V gene: TRBV7-3; J gene: TRBJ2-2; clone size: many; CDR3 DNA: TGTGCCAGCAGCTCTAGACGGGGGACCGGGGAGCTGTTTTTT; CDR3 protein: CASSSRRGTGELFF
D gene: TRBD1; V gene: TRBV2; J gene: TRBJ2-3; clone size: few; CDR3 DNA: TGTGCCAGCAGCCGGGACAGGGGGCTGGCAGATACGCAGTATTTT; CDR3 protein: CASSRDRGLADTQYF
D gene: NA; V gene: TRBV29-1; J gene: TRBJ1-3; clone size: many; CDR3 DNA: TGCAGCGTTTCTTTTTTCGGAGTAGCCAACACCATATATTTT; CDR3 protein: CSVSFFGVANTIYF
D gene: TRBD2; V gene: TRBV15; J gene: TRBJ2-3; clone size: NA; CDR3 DNA: TGTGCCACCAGCAGAACCGGGACTAGCGGGACTAGCACAGATACGCAGTATTTT; CDR3 protein: CATSRTGTSGTSTDTQYF
D gene: NA; V gene: TRBV12-3/TRBV12-4; J gene: TRBJ1-1; clone size: few; CDR3 DNA: TGTGCCAGCACCCTCTTCCCGGCCGTTGAAGCTTTCTTT; CDR3 protein: CASTLFPAVEAFF
D gene: NA; V gene: TRBV5-1; J gene: TRBJ2-6; clone size: NA; CDR3 DNA: TGCGCCAGCAGCACCTACGGACTGAGCTCTGGGGCCAACGTCCTGACTTTC; CDR3 protein: CASSTYGLSSGANVLTF
D gene: NA; V gene: TRBV3-1; J gene: TRBJ2-2; clone size: few; CDR3 DNA: TGTGCCAGCAGCCAAGTTGGTAGCTTGGGCACCGGGGAGCTGTTTTTT; CDR3 protein: CASSQVGSLGTGELFF
D gene: NA; V gene: TRBV5-6; J gene: TRBJ2-7; clone size: NA; CDR3 DNA: TGTGCCAGCAGCACCCCGCCTGTATCCCACGAGCAGTACTTC; CDR3 protein: CASSTPPVSHEQYF
D gene: NA; V gene: TRBV5-1; J gene: TRBJ2-2; clone size: many; CDR3 DNA: TGCGCCAGCAGCTTGATGACAGACACCGGGGAGCTGTTTTTT; CDR3 protein: CASSLMTDTGELFF
D gene: NA; V gene: TRBV11-1; J gene: TRBJ2-3; clone size: NA; CDR3 DNA: TGTGCCAGCAGCTTAGTCTACGAGAGTACGCAGTATTTT; CDR3 protein: CASSLVYESTQYF
D gene: NA; V gene: TRBV25-1; J gene: TRBJ2-5; clone size: NA; CDR3 DNA: TGTGCCAGCACCCAGGGATGGGAGACCCAGTACTTC; CDR3 protein: CASTQGWETQYF
D gene: NA; V gene: TRBV20-1; J gene: TRBJ1-2; clone size: many; CDR3 DNA: TGCAGTGCAGGGACACCGAATAACTATGGCTACACCTTC; CDR3 protein: CSAGTPNNYGYTF
D gene: NA; V gene: TRBV20-1; J gene: TRBJ2-2; clone size: few; CDR3 DNA: TGCAGTGTCCAAGGTACCAGCACCGGGGAGCTGTTTTTT; CDR3 protein: CSVQGTSTGELFF
D gene: NA; V gene: TRBV5-1; J gene: TRBJ2-7; clone size: many; CDR3 DNA: TGCGCCAGCAGCTTGACGGCGGATTACGAGCAGTACTTC; CDR3 protein: CASSLTADYEQYF
D gene: NA; V gene: TRBV7-3; J gene: TRBJ2-3; clone size: few; CDR3 DNA: TGTGCCAGCAGCTTGCGCTTAATTTCCGACACTACGCAGTATTTT; CDR3 protein: CASSLRLISDTTQYF
D gene: NA; V gene: TRBV30; J gene: TRBJ2-7; clone size: NA; CDR3 DNA: TGTGCCTGGAGTGTACGCGGATCCTACGAGCAGTACTTC; CDR3 protein: CAWSVRGSYEQYF
D gene: NA; V gene: TRBV7-8; J gene: TRBJ1-4; clone size: few; CDR3 DNA: TGTGCCAGCAGGGGATCGGAGGTGGTTGAAAAACTGTTTTTT; CDR3 protein: CASRGSEVVEKLFF
D gene: TRBD1; V gene: TRBV7-8; J gene: TRBJ1-1; clone size: many; CDR3 DNA: TGTGCCAGCAGCTTAGGAGGGACAGGGGCCCGCTTAACTTTCTTT; CDR3 protein: CASSLGGTGARLTFF
D gene: TRBD1; V gene: TRBV4-1; J gene: TRBJ2-5; clone size: NA; CDR3 DNA: TGCGCCAGCAGCCGCCAACAGGGGGGAGAGACCCAGTACTTC; CDR3 protein: CASSRQQGGETQYF
D gene: NA; V gene: TRBV20-1; J gene: TRBJ2-2; clone size: few; CDR3 DNA: TGCAGTGCTAGGGGGCGGGCATCGAACACCGGGGAGCTGTTTTTT; CDR3 protein: CSARGRASNTGELFF
D gene: NA; V gene: TRBV4-1; J gene: TRBJ2-1; clone size: NA; CDR3 DNA: TGCGCCAGCAGCCAAGAAAGGGTACGGGCCGCGGATTTTTATGAGCAGTTCTTC; CDR3 protein: CASSQERVRAADFYEQFF
D gene: NA; V gene: TRBV29-1; J gene: TRBJ1-1; clone size: NA; CDR3 DNA: TGCAGCGTTGAAGTAGGCGAAGCCATCCCTGAAGCTTTCTTT; CDR3 protein: CSVEVGEAIPEAFF